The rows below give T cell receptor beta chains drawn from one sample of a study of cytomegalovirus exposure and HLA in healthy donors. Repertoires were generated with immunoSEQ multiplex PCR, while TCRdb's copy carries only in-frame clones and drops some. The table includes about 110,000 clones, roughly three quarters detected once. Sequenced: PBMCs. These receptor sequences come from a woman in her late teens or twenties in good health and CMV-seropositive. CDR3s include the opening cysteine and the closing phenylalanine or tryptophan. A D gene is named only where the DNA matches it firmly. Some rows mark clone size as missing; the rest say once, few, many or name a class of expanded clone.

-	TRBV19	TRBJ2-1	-	TGTGCCAGTACAACCACAAATGAGCAGTTCTTC	CASTTTNEQFF
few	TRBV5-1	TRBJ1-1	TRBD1	TGCGCCAGCAGCTTGACTGGGACAGACACTGAAGCTTTCTTT	CASSLTGTDTEAFF
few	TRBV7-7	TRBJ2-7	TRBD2	TGTGCTTCGGGACTAGCGGCCTCCTACGAGCAGTACTTC	CASGLAASYEQYF
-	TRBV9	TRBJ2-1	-	TGTGCCAGCAGCGTCTCGGGTGAGAATGAGCAGTTCTTC	CASSVSGENEQFF
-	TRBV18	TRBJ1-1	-	TGTGCCAGCTCACCATCAGGGGAGAGGACTGAAGCTTTCTTT	CASSPSGERTEAFF
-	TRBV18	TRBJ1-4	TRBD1	TGTGCCAGCTCACCACAGGGGGCGCAGGAACTGTTTTTT	CASSPQGAQELFF
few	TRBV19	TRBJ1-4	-	TGTGCCAGTAGTGGGCCAGACGATAGAAAACTGTTTTTT	CASSGPDDRKLFF
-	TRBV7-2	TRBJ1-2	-	TGTGCCAGCAGCCTCGGCGTACCGGGCTATGGCTACACCTTC	CASSLGVPGYGYTF
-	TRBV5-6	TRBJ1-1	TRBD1	TGTGCCAGCAGCTTGACAGGGGCCACTGAAGCTTTCTTT	CASSLTGATEAFF
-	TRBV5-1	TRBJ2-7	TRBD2	TGCGCCAGCAGCTCGGGACTAAGTTACGAGCAGTACTTC	CASSSGLSYEQYF
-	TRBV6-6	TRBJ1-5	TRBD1	TGTGCCAGCAGAAGACAGGGGGAGAGCAATCAGCCCCAGCATTTT	CASRRQGESNQPQHF
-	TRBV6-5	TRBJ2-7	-	TGTGCCAGTTTGGGGGCAGGGTCCGTCGAGCAGTACTTC	CASLGAGSVEQYF
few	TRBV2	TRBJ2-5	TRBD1	TGTGCCAGCAGGGGACAGCAAGAGACCCAGTACTTC	CASRGQQETQYF
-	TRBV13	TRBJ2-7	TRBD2	TGTGCCAGCAGCACCTTAGCGGGAGTAGGAAGCGAGCAGTACTTC	CASSTLAGVGSEQYF
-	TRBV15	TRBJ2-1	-	TGTGCCACCAGCAGTTCAGCGGAGATTCTCAATGAGCAGTTCTTC	CATSSSAEILNEQFF
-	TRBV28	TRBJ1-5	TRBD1	TGTGCCAGCAGTCGACCGGGACAGAGCAATCAGCCCCAGCATTTT	CASSRPGQSNQPQHF
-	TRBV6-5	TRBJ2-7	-	TGTGCCAGCAGCCACCCCACGGGATCTTACGAGCAGTACTTC	CASSHPTGSYEQYF
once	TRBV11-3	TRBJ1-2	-	TGTGCCAGCAGCTTAGACGGGAACTATGGCTACACCTTC	CASSLDGNYGYTF
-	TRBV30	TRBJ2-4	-	TGTGCCTGCGGGGCAGGGGAAGCCAAAAACATTCAGTACTTC	CACGAGEAKNIQYF
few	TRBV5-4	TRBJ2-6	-	TGTGCCAGCAGCTGGGGCGGAACCCCCCCCTCTGGGGCCAACGTCCTGACTTTC	CASSWGGTPPSGANVLTF
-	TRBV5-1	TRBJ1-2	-	TGCGCCAGCAGCTTGTCGCTCCACACTAACTATGGCTACACCTTC	CASSLSLHTNYGYTF
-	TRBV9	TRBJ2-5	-	TGTGCCAGCAGTTCAGACGACGGGGAGACCCAGTACTTC	CASSSDDGETQYF
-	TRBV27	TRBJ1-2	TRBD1	TGTGCCAGCAGTACCTGGACAGGGGACGGGGAGGAGTCCTATGGCTACACCTTC	CASSTWTGDGEESYGYTF
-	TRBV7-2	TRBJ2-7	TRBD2	TGTGCCAGCAGCTTAGGATTTGGCGGGAGTTCTTACGAGCAGTACTTC	CASSLGFGGSSYEQYF
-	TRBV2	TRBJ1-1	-	TGTGCCAGCAGTAGGAGGCAGAACACTGAAGCTTTCTTT	CASSRRQNTEAFF
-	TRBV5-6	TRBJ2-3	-	TGTGCCAGCAGCTTGTCATCAGATACGCAGTATTTT	CASSLSSDTQYF
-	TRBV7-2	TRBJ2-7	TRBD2	TGTGCCAGCAGCTTAGGACTAGCGGCCTACGAGCAGTACTTC	CASSLGLAAYEQYF
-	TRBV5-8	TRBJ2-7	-	TGTGCCAGCAGCTCCTACATGGACAGCGGGACTTACTACGAGCAGTACTTC	CASSSYMDSGTYYEQYF
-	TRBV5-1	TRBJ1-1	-	TGCGCCAGCAGCTTCCAGGGCGTAAAGACTGAAGCTTTCTTT	CASSFQGVKTEAFF
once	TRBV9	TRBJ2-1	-	TGTGCCAGCAGCGCCTCTAGCGCGCCAAGCTCCTACAATGAGCAGTTCTTC	CASSASSAPSSYNEQFF
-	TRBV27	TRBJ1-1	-	TGTGCCAGCAGTTTAATACAGGGTGAAGCTTTCTTT	CASSLIQGEAFF
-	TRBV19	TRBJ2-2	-	TGTGCCAGTAGCTTAAACATCCTCACCGGGGAGCTGTTTTTT	CASSLNILTGELFF
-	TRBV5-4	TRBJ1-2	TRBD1	TGTGCCAGCAGCTTGGGGGGCCAGGGGGCCTTCTATGGCTACACCTTC	CASSLGGQGAFYGYTF
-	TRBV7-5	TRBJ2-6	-	TGTGCCAGAAGCCCAGGGGACAAACTCGCCGGGGCCAACGTCCTGACTTTC	CARSPGDKLAGANVLTF
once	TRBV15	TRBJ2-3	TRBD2	TGTGCCACCAGCGGAGGACTAGCTGACACAGATACGCAGTATTTT	CATSGGLADTDTQYF
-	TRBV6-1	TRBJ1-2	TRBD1	TGTGCCAGCAGTGACCGAGCGACAGGGGCCATTAAACTCTATGGCTACACCTTC	CASSDRATGAIKLYGYTF
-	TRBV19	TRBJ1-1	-	TGTGCCAGTAGTATGGCCCAGGGTACTGAAGCTTTCTTT	CASSMAQGTEAFF
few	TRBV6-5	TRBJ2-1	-	TGTGCCAGCAGTTACCGCCCCTCCGACAGTAACAATGAGCAGTTCTTC	CASSYRPSDSNNEQFF
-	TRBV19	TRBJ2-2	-	TGTGCCAGTAGTATCGTCGGGGAGCTGTTTTTT	CASSIVGELFF
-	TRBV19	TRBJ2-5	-	TGTGCCAGTAGTATCGCTGGTGAGGAGACCCAGTACTTC	CASSIAGEETQYF
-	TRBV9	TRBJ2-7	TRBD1	TGTGCCAGCAGCACCCGGGACAGTAAAACCTACGAGCAGTACTTC	CASSTRDSKTYEQYF
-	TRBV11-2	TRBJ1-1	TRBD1	TGTGCCAGCAGCCCCGACAGGGACACTGAAGCTTTCTTT	CASSPDRDTEAFF
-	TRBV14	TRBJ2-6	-	TGTGCCAGCAGCCGTCGGGGAAGTGGGGCCAACGTCCTGACTTTC	CASSRRGSGANVLTF
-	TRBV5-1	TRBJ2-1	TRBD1	TGCGCCAGCGGAACGGGACAGGGGAGTATTGAGCAGTTCTTC	CASGTGQGSIEQFF
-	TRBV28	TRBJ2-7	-	TGTGCCAGCACCACGTCGGGCTCCTACGAGCAGTACTTC	CASTTSGSYEQYF
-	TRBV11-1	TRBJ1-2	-	TGTGCCAGCAGCTTAGCAGGGGCGAACTATGGCTACACCTTC	CASSLAGANYGYTF
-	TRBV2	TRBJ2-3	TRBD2	TGTGCCAGCATTGGACTAGCGGCACTGGTTTCTGGCACAGATACGCAGTATTTT	CASIGLAALVSGTDTQYF
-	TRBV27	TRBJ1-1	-	TGTGCCAGCAGTCCTCAGGGGAACACTGAAGCTTTCTTT	CASSPQGNTEAFF
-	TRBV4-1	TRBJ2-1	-	TGCGCCAGCAGCCAGACAGGCTGGGGCTACAATGAGCAGTTCTTC	CASSQTGWGYNEQFF
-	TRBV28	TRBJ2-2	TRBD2	TGTGCCAGCAGTTTCTTACCTCCGGGACTAGCGGGGTTCGGCGACACCGGGGAGCTGTTTTTT	CASSFLPPGLAGFGDTGELFF
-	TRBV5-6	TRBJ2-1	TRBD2	TGTGCCAGCAGCCGCGGACTAGCGGATTACAATGAGCAGTTCTTC	CASSRGLADYNEQFF